This TCR beta chain was sequenced for a study of Ad26.COV2.S vaccination and SARS-CoV-2 variants. Study in general: Donor was in the COV1001 Ad26.COV2.S trial arm. In the study, Ad26.COV2.S was injected intramuscularly once, or twice 56 days apart.

The table came from immunoSEQ multiplex PCR; TCRdb's copy has only in-frame clones and leaves some out. The repertoire has around 300,000 clones, about 86% of them found once; the top ten carry over 8.5%. The CDR3 runs 14 residues. The V gene's germline CDR1 is SGHTA and CDR2 FQGNSA. V lost 3 bases to trimming and J lost 0 bases, with 9 bases between them. Sample treatment: roughly 18 received Ad26.COV2.S at low or high dose, single or two shots; several received placebo; per-sample allocation not given. Samples were taken on day 63 after the first vaccine or placebo injection. The V call is TRBV7-2, the J call TRBJ2-7, with D unclear. Sequenced material: peripheral blood, taken in a trial of Ad26.COV2.S vaccine versus placebo. This clonotype was sampled from a person between 18 and 65 years old who received the Ad26.COV2.S COVID-19 vaccine or a placebo. CDR3 in amino acids: CASSLGVNSYEQYF. DNA of the CDR3: TGTGCCAGCAGCTTGGGCGTAAACTCCTACGAGCAGTACTTC.